This T cell receptor (beta chain) was documented in a study of OX40 agonist ivuxolimab in advanced cancers. Overall study: Of the participants, 40% to 50% had some prior anti-PD-1, anti-PD-L1 or anti-CTLA-4 therapy, which was allowed.

CDR1 and CDR2 (germline): SGHDN, FVKESK. The CDR3 spans 16 residues. V was cut by 1 base and J by 5 bases, with 17 bases left in between. With baseline, cycle 4 day 1, and cycle 7 day 1 as timepoints, blood was sampled. Generated by immunoSEQ multiplex PCR, the TCRdb table keeps only in-frame clones and is missing some. This table holds 67,000 or so clones, around four fifths found once. Sequencing was performed on CD4+ or CD8+ T cells sorted from blood, taken in a trial of the OX40 agonist ivuxolimab. This TCR was recovered from an adult with an advanced solid tumor such as melanoma, head and neck, liver or kidney cancer. The chain employs TRBV14 and TRBJ1-2; D perhaps matches TRBD1 (5 bases). DNA for the CDR3: TGTGCCAGCAGCCAAGGAAGCGGGGGTGGGCCTTATGGCTACACCTTC. Encoded protein: CASSQGSGGGPYGYTF.